These 25 T cell receptor beta chains originate from one sample sequenced in a study of cytotoxic CD8 clonotypes in ibrutinib-treated CLL. Data came from immunoSEQ multiplex PCR; TCRdb stores just in-frame clones and leaves some out. The repertoire holds roughly 15,000 clones, about 80% seen once, with approximately 17% in the top ten. The sample was PBMCs, taken before ibrutinib treatment. These receptors came from a human donor with chronic lymphocytic leukemia.

The chain joins TRBV18 to TRBJ2-3; D is unclear. Germline V lookup: CDR1 KGHSH, CDR2 LQKENI. This CDR3 is built from 16 residues. V was trimmed by 0 bases and J by 2 bases, leaving 12 bases between them. CDR3 nucleotide sequence: TGTGCCAGCTCACCACCGTCGACGTTTTACACAGATACGCAGTATTTT. Encoded protein: CASSPPSTFYTDTQYF.

The chain couples TRBV4-2 to TRBJ2-3; 8 nucleotides align to TRBD2. V lost 1 base to trimming and J lost 5 bases; unmatched junction nucleotides: 5. Germline-derived CDR1 and CDR2 are LGHNA and YNFKEQ. CDR3 size: 15 residues. The CDR3 sequence: CASSQGAGAKDTQYF. CDR3 DNA: TGTGCCAGCAGCCAAGGAGCGGGAGCGAAAGATACGCAGTATTTT.

The chain uses TRBV20-1 and TRBJ1-2; D is uncertain. Germline lookup yields CDR1 DFQATT and CDR2 SNEGSKA (reference sequence). The length of the CDR3 is 11 residues. DNA of the CDR3: TGCAGCACATTGGACTTAAAGGGCTACACCTTC. It codes for CSTLDLKGYTF.

This rearrangement joins TRBV10-1 to TRBJ2-1; TRBD2 might be the D (5 bases). Germline V gives CDR1 WNHNN, CDR2 SYGVQD (reference sequence). V lost 4 bases to trimming and J lost 5 bases, with 9 bases between them. CDR3 length: 13 amino acids. The CDR3 DNA is TGCGCCAGCAGTGGAGGGAGAAACAATGAGCAGTTCTTC. Translated, it gives CASSGGRNNEQFF.

V and J are TRBV18 and TRBJ2-7, with D hard to call. The ends were cut back, 4 bases at V and 4 bases at J, with 11 bases in the middle. The CDR3 length is 13 residues. The germline gives CDR1 KGHSH, CDR2 LQKENI. Here the CDR3 reads CASSRNGLYEQYF. The CDR3 DNA is TGTGCCAGCTCACGTAACGGCTTATACGAGCAGTACTTC. Combining the CDR3 with reference TRBV18 and TRBJ2-7 gives the whole variable domain NAGVMQNPRHLVRRRGQEARLRCSPMKGHSHVYWYRQLPEEGLKFMVYLQKENIIDESGMPKERFSAEFPKEGPSILRIQQVVRGDSAAYFCASSRNGLYEQYFGPGTRLTVT.

The chain joins TRBV19 to TRBJ2-6; the match to TRBD1 covers 10 bases. The CDR3 totals 16 residues. V gave up 6 bases and J gave up 3 bases; unmatched junction bases: 5. Germline CDR1 and CDR2: LNHDA and SQIVND (reference sequence). CDR3 amino acids: CASRPRTGGGANVLTF. CDR3 in DNA: TGTGCCAGTAGGCCCCGGACAGGGGGTGGGGCCAACGTCCTGACTTTC.

The gene calls are TRBV7-8 and TRBJ1-5; 8 nucleotides align to TRBD1. Per the germline V gene, CDR1 is SGHVS and CDR2 is FQNEAQ. This CDR3 is built from 14 residues. V shed 7 bases, J shed 7 bases, and the junction held 9 bases outside the gene matches. The CDR3 coding sequence is TGTGCCAGCACGCTCACGGACAGGGAACAGCCCCAGCATTTT. Amino acid sequence: CASTLTDREQPQHF. Together with reference TRBV7-8 and TRBJ1-5, the CDR3 gives the full variable domain: GAGVSQSPRYKVAKRGQDVALRCDPISGHVSLFWYQQALGQGPEFLTYFQNEAQLDKSGLPSDRFFAERPEGSVSTLKIQRTQQEDSAVYLCASTLTDREQPQHFGDGTRLSIL.

The count of this clone is one. CDR3 amino acids: CASSVGEGGPYEQYF. The DNA of the CDR3 is TGTGCCAGCAGCGTAGGGGAGGGGGGACCCTACGAGCAGTACTTC. The chain combines TRBV9 with TRBJ2-7; D perhaps matches TRBD2 (7 bases). The CDR3 is 15 amino acids. The V end was cut by 0 bases, the J end by 2 bases, with 12 bases between. The germline CDR1 and CDR2 sequences are SGDLS and YYNGEE.

The chain uses TRBV6-1 and TRBJ1-5; weak D call: TRBD1 (5 bases). The CDR3 contains 14 residues. The V end lost 5 bases, the J end lost 5 bases, and 13 bases lay between the germline ends. Germline V gene sequence: CDR1 MNHNS, CDR2 SASEGT. This chain's CDR3 is CASSIYQGDQPQHF. The CDR3 DNA follows: TGTGCCAGCAGTATTTATCAGGGAGATCAGCCCCAGCATTTT.

This clone is medium-sized within its sample. V usage is TRBV9 and J usage is TRBJ2-5, with 7 bases that match TRBD1. The J segment lost 5 bases and the V segment lost 0 bases, leaving 7 bases of the junction unmatched. Germline CDR1 SGDLS, CDR2 YYNGEE. The CDR3 consists of 15 residues. The CDR3 DNA reads TGTGCCAGCAGCGTAGGTCACGTGACAGGGGAGACCCAGTACTTC. Translation: CASSVGHVTGETQYF.

This sequence joins TRBV7-9 and TRBJ2-3; 9 nucleotides agree with TRBD1. This CDR3 region has 17 residues. V shed 0 bases and J 0 bases; nucleotides not matched to a gene: 4. Germline lookup yields CDR1 SEHNR and CDR2 FQNEAQ (reference sequence). DNA of the CDR3: TGTGCCAGCAGCTTAGCCCAGGGACAGGGTAGCACAGATACGCAGTATTTT. Protein sequence: CASSLAQGQGSTDTQYF.

The CDR3 loop is CASSLHRTYEQYF. CDR3 in DNA: TGTGCCAGCAGCTTACACAGAACCTACGAGCAGTACTTC. The chain recombines TRBV11-2 with TRBJ2-7; no clear D. Trimming took off 2 bases at V and 2 bases at J, with 7 bases between the two ends. This CDR3 spans 13 amino acids. Looked up from germline, CDR1 is SGHAT and CDR2 is FQNNGV.

There are a few counts of this clone. V usage is TRBV2 and J usage is TRBJ1-5, with D perhaps TRBD1 (6 bases). This CDR3 is built from 14 residues. V dropped 6 bases and J dropped 2 bases, with 11 bases sitting between them. From germline, CDR1 is SNHLY and CDR2 FYNNEI. CDR3 residues: CASSVDRRNQPQHF. CDR3 nucleotide sequence: TGTGCCAGCAGCGTTGACAGGCGCAATCAGCCCCAGCATTTT.

The chain joins TRBV5-1 to TRBJ2-5; the D gene is possibly TRBD1 (5 bases). The CDR3 covers 14 residues. The V end was cut by 0 bases, the J end by 3 bases, with 9 bases between. Germline loops: CDR1 SGHRS, CDR2 YFSETQ. The CDR3 protein is CASSLGSREETQYF. DNA of the CDR3: TGCGCCAGCAGCTTGGGTAGCAGGGAAGAGACCCAGTACTTC.

The rearrangement joins TRBV6-6 to TRBJ2-1; D is unclear. This CDR3 comprises 14 residues. The germline V and J ends were trimmed by 8 bases and 9 bases, with 20 bases remaining between them. The germline gives CDR1 MNHNY, CDR2 SVGAGI (reference sequence). CDR3 sequence reads: CASCDRIDWGEQFF. The CDR3 DNA reads TGTGCCAGCTGTGATAGAATTGATTGGGGTGAGCAGTTCTTC.

A single count supports this clone. The chain employs TRBV30 and TRBJ2-1, with D hard to call. Between the trimmed V and J ends, which lost 1 base and 9 bases, there was a span of 7 bases. Germline CDR1 is GTSNPN and CDR2 is SVGIG (reference sequence). This CDR3 has 11 residues. CDR3 loop: CAWSGLGEQFF. The CDR3 DNA reads as TGTGCCTGGAGTGGGTTAGGTGAGCAGTTCTTC.

The chain uses TRBV28 and TRBJ1-2; TRBD1 is a possible D gene (5 bases). This CDR3 is built from 15 residues. V lost 3 bases and J lost 3, with 14 bases in between. From germline, CDR1 is MDHEN and CDR2 SYDVKM. Here the CDR3 DNA reads TGTGCCAGCAGTTTGTCATGGGAGGGGTACTATGGCTACACCTTC. This codes for CASSLSWEGYYGYTF.

The chain recombines TRBV11-3 with TRBJ2-1, with D tentatively TRBD2 (6 bases). V lost 1 base and J 8 bases, leaving 18 bases between the germline ends. This CDR3 comprises 16 residues. Germline-derived CDR1 and CDR2 are SGHNT and YENEEA. The CDR3 nucleotides read TGTGCCAGCAGCTTAGCCTCGGGCTGGAGGGAGGATGAGCAGTTCTTC. Residues: CASSLASGWREDEQFF.

The genes are TRBV6-5 and TRBJ2-1; weak D call: TRBD2 (6 bases). CDR3 length: 16 amino acids. Per germline, CDR1 MNHEY and CDR2 SVGAGI. Trimming took off 0 bases at V and 5 bases at J, with 14 bases between the two ends. Here the CDR3 DNA reads TGTGCCAGCAGTTACTCTTTCGGACTATTTAACAATGAGCAGTTCTTC. Protein product: CASSYSFGLFNNEQFF.

This clone was observed once. The chain couples TRBV6-5 to TRBJ1-2; tentatively, D is TRBD1 (5 bases). The length of the CDR3 is 15 residues. The ends were cut back, 0 bases at V and 4 bases at J, with 12 bases in the middle. Germline V gene sequence: CDR1 MNHEY, CDR2 SVGAGI. The CDR3 loop is CASSYSTEMGYGYTF. CDR3 DNA: TGTGCCAGCAGTTACTCGACAGAAATGGGCTATGGCTACACCTTC.

The chain carries TRBV27 and TRBJ2-1; TRBD2 is a possible D gene (6 bases). CDR1 and CDR2 (germline): MNHEY, SMNVEV (reference sequence). CDR3 length equals 12 residues. Trimming took 3 bases from V and 9 from J, leaving 9 bases between them. The CDR3 loop reads CASSFGGTEQFF. The DNA for the CDR3 is TGTGCCAGCAGTTTCGGGGGAACTGAGCAGTTCTTC.

The rearrangement joins TRBV10-3 to TRBJ2-1; 10 positions match TRBD1. CDR1 and CDR2 (germline): ENHRY, SYGVKD. V was clipped by 6 bases and J by 9 bases; unmatched bases: 2. This CDR3 is built from 12 residues. CDR3 DNA: TGTGCCATCAGGGGACAGGGGTTTGAGCAGTTCTTC. This sequence encodes CAIRGQGFEQFF.

This sequence joins TRBV19 and TRBJ1-1; the D is unclear. The V end lost 2 bases, the J end lost 11 bases, and 15 bases lay between the germline ends. The length of the CDR3 is 13 residues. CDR1 is LNHDA and CDR2 is SQIVND in the germline V gene (reference sequence). The CDR3 DNA follows: TGTGCCAGTAGTATACGACAAGGAGAAAGGGCTTTCTTT. Translating gives CASSIRQGERAFF.

This chain joins TRBV21-1 and TRBJ2-7; the table's D call, TRBD1, was not checked against the DNA. TRBV21-1 is a pseudogene segment. The CDR3 has 15 amino acids. The CDR3: CASSRRTGRDYEQYF. The DNA for the CDR3 is TGTGCCAGCAGCCGTAGGACAGGAAGGGACTACGAGCAGTACTTC.

The genes are TRBV4-2 and TRBJ1-2; D unresolved. Germline CDR1 reads LGHNA; CDR2 reads YNFKEQ. CDR3 size: 14 residues. Trimming removed 0 bases at V and 5 bases at J, with 10 bases between. CDR3 sequence reads: CASSQEATKYGYTF. DNA of the CDR3: TGTGCCAGCAGCCAAGAGGCGACAAAATATGGCTACACCTTC.